This T cell receptor (beta chain) was documented in a study of identical twins. General study findings and limits: Within monozygotic twins, out-of-frame TCR alpha sharing was underestimated by the models.

Trimming cost V 5 bases and J 2 bases; bases outside gene matches: 14. In germline, CDR1 is LGHNA, CDR2 YSLEER. This CDR3 spans 18 amino acids. The table lists this clonotype with a few counts. Its specificity is not known. TCRdb fed the 5' RACE reads into MiXCR, producing one record per CDR3 protein. The sample lists a few hundred thousand distinct CDR3 sequences; around a tenth were seen once. This same sample was also taken into another study, of yellow fever vaccine responses in identical twins.

This receptor was identified in a woman aged 18-30 years in good health. This sequence joins TRBV4-3 and TRBJ2-3; 9 positions agree with TRBD2. The specimen was PBMCs. The DNA of the CDR3 is TGCGCCAGCAGCGTTAACCGGGCTAGCGGGATGATCACAGATACGCAGTATTTT. Amino acids: CASSVNRASGMITDTQYF.